The entry that follows covers one TCR beta chain sequence. The antigen this receptor binds is unknown. No clone much larger than this one lies a single base away; base qualities are absent. TCRbeta CDR3 regions were amplified from genomic DNA by means of the immunoSEQ Assay, a bias-controlled multiplex PCR. The original pipeline was this. The number of nucleated cells in each sample was estimated by amplification of reference gene primers within the assay. To quantify the absolute abundance of each unique TCRbeta CDR3 rearrangement, sequence reads were collapsed and filtered. For each sample, productive Simpson clonality was calculated as the square root of Simpson's diversity index over productive rearrangements. The table comes from immuneACCESS by way of TCRdb, which keeps in-frame sequences with V and J called. Part of the clones is missing from these tables; in studies checked, under half for an unresolved V gene and the rest for unknown reasons. That table gives V, J and clone size, and the DNA gave D and trimming. The sample includes around 160,000 clones, with over 75% observed a single time. The ten largest clones add up to 13% of the sample.

The record originates from a study of blood T cell repertoires in COVID-19 (dated by TCRdb to 2020 to 2021). Background on the whole study: The collaborator samples originated in the United States, Italy and Spain and spanned the acute and convalescent phases of COVID-19. The material from the prospective study consisted of cDNA or gDNA derived from T cells, B-cell-depleted T cells, or PBMCs. Subjects who had been exposed to COVID-19, were actively infected with it, or had recovered from it provided the deeply sampled blood TCRbeta repertoires that made up the dataset. The repertoires were made available in a free public database intended to serve as a resource for research on the immune response to SARS-CoV-2. The samples were drawn from the first 160 participants of the ongoing ImmuneRACE study and from 1,254 subjects provided by 6 global collaborators. The sample metadata nearly always contained a de-identified subject ID, COVID-19 status, age in years and sex. Where HLA class I and class II types were available, the types were taken from metadata supplied by the sample provider, not from assay-based typing.

Relative to germline, V is 6 bases shorter and J is 2 bases shorter, with 11 bases between their ends. Sequences MDHEN (CDR1) and SYDVKM (CDR2) are obtained from the germline V gene. The CDR3 starts with the cysteine, ends with the phenylalanine, and has 14 residues. Just the 42-base CDR3 DNA is kept, in frame starting at base 1. Beyond this particular receptor, the publication reports: The amount of clinical and demographic metadata varied by source and participant and was provided uncurated.

One collaborating source in Seattle enrolled patients while the patients were actively infected and followed the patients over time throughout the course of disease. The collaborating institutions used their own protocols to collect whole blood in K2EDTA tubes. For TCRbeta analysis, collaborator samples were shipped as frozen whole blood, as isolated PBMCs, or as DNA extracted from either sample type. The sample comprised peripheral blood. This sequence uses TRBV28 and TRBJ1-5; TRBD1 is a weak D gene call, 6 bases matching. This TCR was recovered from a man in his late teens or twenties with COVID-19, enrolled during active disease. The sequenced DNA: TGTGCCAGCAGCCCACCAGGGGGCAATCAGCCCCAGCATTTT. It is translated as CASSPPGGNQPQHF.